The clone carrying this T cell receptor beta chain was observed at least ten times. Germline assignment: CDR1 MDHEN and CDR2 SYDVKM. V shed 3 bases and J 0 bases; nucleotides not matched to a gene: 4. The CDR3 is 15 amino acids. The sample comes from a study of T cells after yellow fever vaccination. TCRdb processed the 5' RACE reads anew with MiXCR; each CDR3 protein has one entry. Among approximately 300,000 distinct CDR3 sequences listed, about 6.9% were seen once. This TCR came from a man younger than 35 who received the YFV17D yellow fever vaccine. The chain employs TRBV28 and TRBJ2-7; the match to TRBD2 covers 8 bases. The input for sequencing was PBMCs, taken roughly 45 days after the first yellow fever vaccination. The chain's CDR3 is CASSLGAGGSYEQYV. Written as DNA, the CDR3 is TGTGCCAGCAGTTTGGGGGCGGGGGGCTCCTACGAGCAGTACGTC.